This T cell receptor beta chain was documented in a study of OX40 agonist ivuxolimab in advanced cancers. General study points: Blood T cells, both CD4+ and CD8+, expanded clonally by week 6 at 0.1 to 3.0 mg/kg.

Sequencing was performed with immunoSEQ multiplex PCR; in TCRdb, only in-frame clones are kept and a portion is missing. The sample holds about 73,000 clones, 80% to 90% seen once. Trimming took 6 bases from V and 4 from J; bases not matched to a gene: 11. The CDR3 loop spans 15 amino acids. CDR1 is SNHLY and CDR2 is FYNNEI in the germline V gene. A note on this clone: The antigen remains unidentified.

The sampling schedule covered blood at baseline, cycle 4 day 1, and cycle 7 day 1. Sequences were derived from CD4+ or CD8+ T cells sorted from blood, sampled in a trial of the OX40 agonist ivuxolimab. The sequence was collected from an adult with an advanced solid tumor such as melanoma, head and neck, liver or kidney cancer. The chain is built from TRBV2 and TRBJ1-1, with TRBD1 identical over 7 bases. The CDR3 here is CASRTTRQGLTEAFF. The CDR3 bases are TGTGCCAGCAGAACGACAAGACAGGGTCTCACTGAAGCTTTCTTT.